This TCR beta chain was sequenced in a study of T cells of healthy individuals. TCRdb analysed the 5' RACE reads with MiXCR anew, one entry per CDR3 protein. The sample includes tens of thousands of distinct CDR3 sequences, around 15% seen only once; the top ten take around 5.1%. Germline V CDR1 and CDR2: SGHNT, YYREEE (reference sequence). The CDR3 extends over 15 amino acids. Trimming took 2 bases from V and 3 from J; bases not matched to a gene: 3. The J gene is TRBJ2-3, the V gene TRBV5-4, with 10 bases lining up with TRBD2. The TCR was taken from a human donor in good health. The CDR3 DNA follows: TGTGCCAGCAGCTTCTTAGCGGGAGGTACAGATACGCAGTATTTT. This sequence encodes CASSFLAGGTDTQYF.